The clone carrying this TCR beta chain appeared a few times. Antigen: not known. In germline, CDR1 is GTSNPN, CDR2 SVGIG (reference sequence). Trimming shortened V by 4 bases and J by 7 bases, and 20 bases separated the two germline ends. This CDR3 spans 14 amino acids. The sample originates from a study of T cells in localized non-small cell lung cancer. General observations from the study: There were a median roughly 60 of the top 100 tumor clones appearing in adjacent lung. Uninvolved adjacent lung showed peak T cell clonality, exceeding tumor. Sequence data derive from only one tumor region, so heterogeneity remains possible. Elevated blood T cell density was associated with longer overall survival.

Measured with immunoSEQ multiplex PCR; TCRdb has only the in-frame clones, and not every one. This sample has several hundred clones, with roughly 25% found just once. Specimen: lung tumor tissue, collected before any cancer treatment. The TCR was taken from a woman aged 35 to 70 with stage III lung adenocarcinoma. J is TRBJ2-7 and V is TRBV30; the D call may be TRBD1 or TRBD2 (5 bases each). This CDR3 reads CAWTPRDLTNEQYF. CDR3 nucleotide sequence: TGTGCCTGGACTCCACGGGACCTCACCAATGAGCAGTACTTC. The variable domain in full, with the rest retrieved from reference TRBV30 and TRBJ2-7, is SQTIHQWPATLVQPVGSPLSLECTVEGTSNPNLYWYRQAAGRGLQLLFYSVGIGQISSEVPQNLSASRPQDRQFILSSKKLLLSDSGFYLCAWTPRDLTNEQYFGPGTRLTVT.